The sequence of this T cell receptor (beta chain) was determined in a study of beta chain features in type 1 diabetes. Study-level results: Shorter templates may be favored by PCR, equally so in patients and controls. When Type 1 diabetes patients were examined, their TCRB CDR3s proved moderately but significantly shorter in all four CD4+ subsets. There was no resolution here of whether HLA type influences TCRB rearrangement.

Expressed TCRB transcripts were sequenced after all isolated RNA was converted to cDNA. Assay used: immunoSEQ multiplex PCR; TCRdb lists only in-frame clones, some missing. In the table there are around 650,000 clones, 12% of which are singletons. The germline gives CDR1 MNHEY, CDR2 SMNVEV (reference sequence). CDR3 length: 14 residues. Between the trimmed V and J ends, which lost 5 bases and 1 base, there was a span of 11 bases. A note on this clone: The antigen remains unidentified.

Sorted CD4+ subsets: naive, central memory, regulatory, stem cell-like memory (CD45RO/CCR7/CD25/CD127/CD95/CD27 panel). Material for sequencing was naive CD4+ T cells from blood. This receptor was identified in a man aged 30 to 45 with type 1 diabetes. The chain links TRBV27 to TRBJ1-1; D may be TRBD1 (5 bases). CDR3 protein: CASSPGGSNTEAFF. The CDR3 DNA follows: TGTGCCAGCAGTCCCGGGGGTTCGAACACTGAAGCTTTCTTT.